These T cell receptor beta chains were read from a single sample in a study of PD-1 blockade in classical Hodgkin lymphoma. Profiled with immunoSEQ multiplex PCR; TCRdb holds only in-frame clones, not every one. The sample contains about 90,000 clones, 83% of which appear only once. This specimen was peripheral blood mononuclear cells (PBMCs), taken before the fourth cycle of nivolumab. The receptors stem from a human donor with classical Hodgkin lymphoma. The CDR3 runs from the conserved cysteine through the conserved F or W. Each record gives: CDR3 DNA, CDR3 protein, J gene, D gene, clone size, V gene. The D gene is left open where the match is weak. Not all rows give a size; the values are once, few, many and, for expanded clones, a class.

CDR3 DNA: TGTGCCAGCAGCCCGGTAGCGGGGAAGCAGTTCTTC; CDR3 protein: CASSPVAGKQFF; J gene: TRBJ2-1; D gene: TRBD2; clone size: NA; V gene: TRBV5-6
CDR3 DNA: TGCGCCAGCAGCCAAACGCCCGGGGGCGCGGATGAGCAGTTCTTC; CDR3 protein: CASSQTPGGADEQFF; J gene: TRBJ2-1; D gene: NA; clone size: once; V gene: TRBV4-1
CDR3 DNA: TGTGCCATCAGTGAAGGGACTAGGGGGTCCAATGAGCAGTTCTTC; CDR3 protein: CAISEGTRGSNEQFF; J gene: TRBJ2-1; D gene: TRBD2; clone size: NA; V gene: TRBV10-3
CDR3 DNA: TGTGCCATCAGTAAGGACAGGGGGCAAGGTCAGCCCCAGCATTTT; CDR3 protein: CAISKDRGQGQPQHF; J gene: TRBJ1-5; D gene: TRBD1; clone size: NA; V gene: TRBV10-3
CDR3 DNA: TGTGCCAGCAGTGAAGCCCCGAATCAGCCCCAGCATTTT; CDR3 protein: CASSEAPNQPQHF; J gene: TRBJ1-5; D gene: NA; clone size: NA; V gene: TRBV6-1
CDR3 DNA: TGCGCCAGCAGTGAATTCGCGGGACTAGCAAATCCTGACGAGCAGTACTTC; CDR3 protein: CASSEFAGLANPDEQYF; J gene: TRBJ2-7; D gene: TRBD2; clone size: NA; V gene: TRBV10-2
CDR3 DNA: TGTGCCAGCAGTGAAGCGCTAAGGGGCACTGAAGCTTTCTTT; CDR3 protein: CASSEALRGTEAFF; J gene: TRBJ1-1; D gene: NA; clone size: NA; V gene: TRBV2
CDR3 DNA: TGTGCCAGCAGCTTCTTCCGCTCCTATAATTCACCCCTCCACTTT; CDR3 protein: CASSFFRSYNSPLHF; J gene: TRBJ1-6; D gene: NA; clone size: NA; V gene: TRBV7-2
CDR3 DNA: TGTGCCAGCAGCCAAGATATCGGCCATGGCTACACCTTC; CDR3 protein: CASSQDIGHGYTF; J gene: TRBJ1-2; D gene: NA; clone size: NA; V gene: TRBV14
CDR3 DNA: TGTGCCAGCAGCCAAGCCGGTGACCAAGAGACCCAGTACTTC; CDR3 protein: CASSQAGDQETQYF; J gene: TRBJ2-5; D gene: NA; clone size: few; V gene: TRBV4-2